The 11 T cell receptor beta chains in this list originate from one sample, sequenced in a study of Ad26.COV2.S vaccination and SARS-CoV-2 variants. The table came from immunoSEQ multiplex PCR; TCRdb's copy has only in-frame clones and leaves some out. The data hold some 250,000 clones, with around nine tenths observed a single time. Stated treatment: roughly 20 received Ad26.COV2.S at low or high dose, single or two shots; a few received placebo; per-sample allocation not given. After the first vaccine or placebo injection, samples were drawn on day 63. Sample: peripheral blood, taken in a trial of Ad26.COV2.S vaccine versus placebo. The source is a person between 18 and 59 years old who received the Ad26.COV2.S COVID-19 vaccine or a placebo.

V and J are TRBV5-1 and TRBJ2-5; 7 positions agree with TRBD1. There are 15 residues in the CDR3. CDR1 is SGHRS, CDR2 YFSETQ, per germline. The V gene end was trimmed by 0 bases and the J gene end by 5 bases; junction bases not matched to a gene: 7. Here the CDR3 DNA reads TGCGCCAGCAGCTTGGGACAGGGTGTCGGGGAGACCCAGTACTTC. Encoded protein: CASSLGQGVGETQYF.

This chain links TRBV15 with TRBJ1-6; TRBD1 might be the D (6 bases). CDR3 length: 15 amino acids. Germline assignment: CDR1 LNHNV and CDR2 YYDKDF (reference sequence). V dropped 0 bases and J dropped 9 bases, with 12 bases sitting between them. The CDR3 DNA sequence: TGTGCCACCAGCAGAGACGGGGGGGGCGGTTCACCCCTCCACTTT. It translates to CATSRDGGGGSPLHF.

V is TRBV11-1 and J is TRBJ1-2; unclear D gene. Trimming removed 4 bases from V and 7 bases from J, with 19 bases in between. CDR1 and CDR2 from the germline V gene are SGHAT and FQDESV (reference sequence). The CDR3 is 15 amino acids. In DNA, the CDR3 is TGTGCCAGCAGCTCCCCCGGGCAGGCAGCTGGTGGCTACACCTTC. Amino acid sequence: CASSSPGQAAGGYTF.

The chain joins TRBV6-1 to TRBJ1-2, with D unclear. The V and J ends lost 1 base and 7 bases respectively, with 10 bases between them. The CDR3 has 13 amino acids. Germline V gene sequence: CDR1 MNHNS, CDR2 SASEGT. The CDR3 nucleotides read TGTGCCAGCAGTGAAGACTTAGCAGTTGGCTACACCTTC. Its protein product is CASSEDLAVGYTF.

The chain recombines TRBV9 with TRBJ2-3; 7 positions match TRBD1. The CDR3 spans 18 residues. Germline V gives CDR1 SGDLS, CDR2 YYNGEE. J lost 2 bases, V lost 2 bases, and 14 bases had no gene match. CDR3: CASSVWSPGQLDTDTQYF. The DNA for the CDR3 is TGTGCCAGCAGCGTTTGGAGTCCGGGACAGCTTGACACAGATACGCAGTATTTT.

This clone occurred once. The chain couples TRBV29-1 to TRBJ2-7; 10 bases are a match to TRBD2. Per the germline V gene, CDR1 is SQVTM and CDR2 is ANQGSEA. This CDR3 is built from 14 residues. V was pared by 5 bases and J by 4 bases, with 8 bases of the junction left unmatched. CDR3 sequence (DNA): TGCAGCGTTAGTAGCGGGGGGACGGTATACGAGCAGTACTTC. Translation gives CSVSSGGTVYEQYF.

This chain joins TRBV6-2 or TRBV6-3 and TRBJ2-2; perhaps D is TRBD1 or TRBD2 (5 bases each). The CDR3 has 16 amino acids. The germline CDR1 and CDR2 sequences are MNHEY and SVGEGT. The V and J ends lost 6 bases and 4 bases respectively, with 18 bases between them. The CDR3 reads CASSPTGLVGTGELFF. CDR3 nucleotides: TGTGCCAGCAGCCCGACGGGGCTGGTGGGCACCGGGGAGCTGTTTTTT.

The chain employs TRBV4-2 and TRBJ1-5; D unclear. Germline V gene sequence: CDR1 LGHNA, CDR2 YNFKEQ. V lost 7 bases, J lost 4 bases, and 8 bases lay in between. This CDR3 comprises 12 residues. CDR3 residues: CASNAGNQPQHF. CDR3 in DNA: TGTGCCAGCAACGCTGGGAATCAGCCCCAGCATTTT.

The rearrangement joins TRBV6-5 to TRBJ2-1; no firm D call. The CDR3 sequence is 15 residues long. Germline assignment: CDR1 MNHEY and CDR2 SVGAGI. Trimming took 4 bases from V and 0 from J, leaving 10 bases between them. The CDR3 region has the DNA TGTGCCAGCAGTTCCAGCCTGAGCTCCTACAATGAGCAGTTCTTC. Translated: CASSSSLSSYNEQFF.

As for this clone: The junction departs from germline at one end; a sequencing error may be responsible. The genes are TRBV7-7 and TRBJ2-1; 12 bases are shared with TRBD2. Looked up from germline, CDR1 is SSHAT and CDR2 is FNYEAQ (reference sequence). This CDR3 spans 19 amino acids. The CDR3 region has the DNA TGTGCTAGCAGTCCAAGACTAGCGGGAGTCCCCAGCTCCTACAATGAGCAGTTCTTC. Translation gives CASSPRLAGVPSSYNEQFF.

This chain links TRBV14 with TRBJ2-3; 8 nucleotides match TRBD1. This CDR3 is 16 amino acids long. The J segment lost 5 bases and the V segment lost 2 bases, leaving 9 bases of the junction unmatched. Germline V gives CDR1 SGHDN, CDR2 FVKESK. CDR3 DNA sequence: TGTGCCAGCAGCCAAAACCGGGACAGGCCACAAGATACGCAGTATTTT. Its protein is CASSQNRDRPQDTQYF.